The entry below describes one T cell receptor beta chain. The libraries were made with immunoSEQ v3. The table came from immunoSEQ multiplex PCR; TCRdb's copy has only in-frame clones and leaves some out. This sample carries around 20,000 clones, over 75% of them seen once, and the ten largest clones take approximately 8%. The V gene's germline CDR1 is SGHDT and CDR2 YYEEEE. CDR3 length: 14 residues. The V end was cut by 0 bases, the J end by 0 bases, with 5 bases between. This sample was taken from a study of TIL therapy for anti-PD-1-resistant metastatic lung cancer. Background on the study: Median patient age was around 50, ranging roughly 38-75 years. Half of patients were current or former smokers. Tumors carried a median about 1.5 non-synonymous mutations per megabase.

Time point reported: pre-treatment sample, taken before nivolumab and TIL therapy. Patients were adults with stage 4 NSCLC. The specimen was blood, collected at baseline. The clonotype was recovered from a person aged 25 to 79 with non-small cell lung cancer. The chain links TRBV5-6 to TRBJ2-3, with D unresolved. The CDR3 loop reads CASSLVPSTDTQYF. The CDR3, as DNA: TGTGCCAGCAGCTTGGTACCTAGCACAGATACGCAGTATTTT.